Here is one T cell receptor (beta chain) with its context. No antigen is known for it. The PCR ran on 60 Vbeta and 13 Jbeta primers. Profiling relied on immunoSEQ multiplex PCR, and the TCRdb table lists in-frame clones only, not all of them. Across approximately 110,000 clones, the top ten clones capture over 2% of the sample. The CDR3 runs 15 residues. Trimming cost V 0 bases and J 7 bases; bases outside gene matches: 7. The V gene's germline CDR1 is SGDLS and CDR2 YYNGEE. These data originate in a study of cytomegalovirus exposure and HLA in healthy donors. Findings and caveats of the study: Only CMV serostatus was available as immune exposure information.

The sequenced sample consisted of PBMCs. The TCR originated in a man between 35 and 55 years old in good health and CMV-seronegative. This chain connects TRBV9 to TRBJ2-1; 7 bases agree with TRBD2. The CDR3: CASSVGRGRQNEQFF. The CDR3 bases are TGTGCCAGCAGCGTAGGTCGCGGGAGACAGAATGAGCAGTTCTTC.